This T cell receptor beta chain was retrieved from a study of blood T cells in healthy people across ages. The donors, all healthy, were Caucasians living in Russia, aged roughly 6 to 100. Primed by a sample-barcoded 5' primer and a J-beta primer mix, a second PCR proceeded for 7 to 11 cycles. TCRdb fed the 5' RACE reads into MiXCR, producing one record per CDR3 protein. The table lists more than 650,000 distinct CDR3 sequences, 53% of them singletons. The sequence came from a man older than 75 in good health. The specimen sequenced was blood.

DNA for the CDR3: TGTGCCAGCAGCGGGGGAGTCTGGGATGGCATTCAGTACTTC. Translating it yields CASSGGVWDGIQYF. The gene calls are TRBV5-4 and TRBJ2-4; D might be TRBD1 or TRBD2, each matching 5 bases. Trimming took off 4 bases at V and 9 bases at J, with 17 bases between the two ends. CDR3 length: 14 amino acids. Germline V gene data show CDR1 as SGHNT and CDR2 as YYREEE (reference sequence). The full variable domain, in which reference TRBV5-4 and TRBJ2-4 provide the parts outside the CDR3, is ETGVTQSPTHLIKTRGQQVTLRCSSQSGHNTVSWYQQALGQGPQFIFQYYREEENGRGNFPPRFSGLQFPNYSSELNVNALELDDSALYLCASSGGVWDGIQYFGAGTRLSVL.